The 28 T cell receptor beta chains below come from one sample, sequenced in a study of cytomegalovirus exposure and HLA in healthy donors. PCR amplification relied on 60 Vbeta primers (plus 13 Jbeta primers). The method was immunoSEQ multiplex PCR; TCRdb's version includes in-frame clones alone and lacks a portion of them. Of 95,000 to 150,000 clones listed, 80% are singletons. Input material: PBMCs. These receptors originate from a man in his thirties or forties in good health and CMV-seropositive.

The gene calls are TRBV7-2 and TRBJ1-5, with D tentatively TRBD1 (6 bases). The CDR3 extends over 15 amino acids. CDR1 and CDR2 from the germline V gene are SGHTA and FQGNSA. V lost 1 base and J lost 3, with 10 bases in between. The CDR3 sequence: CASSLGPGDNQPQHF. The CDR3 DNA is TGTGCCAGCAGCTTAGGCCCAGGGGACAATCAGCCCCAGCATTTT.

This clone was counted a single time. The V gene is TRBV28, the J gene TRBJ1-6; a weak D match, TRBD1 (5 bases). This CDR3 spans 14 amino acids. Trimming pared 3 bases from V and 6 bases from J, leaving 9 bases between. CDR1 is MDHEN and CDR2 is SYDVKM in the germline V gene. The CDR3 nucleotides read TGTGCCAGCAGTTTTCGACAGCCTAATTCACCCCTCCACTTT. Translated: CASSFRQPNSPLHF.

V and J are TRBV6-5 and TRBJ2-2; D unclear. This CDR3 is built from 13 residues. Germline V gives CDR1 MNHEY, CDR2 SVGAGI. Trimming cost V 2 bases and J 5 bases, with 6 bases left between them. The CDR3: CASSYVRTGELFF. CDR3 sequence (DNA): TGTGCCAGCAGTTACGTCAGGACCGGGGAGCTGTTTTTT.

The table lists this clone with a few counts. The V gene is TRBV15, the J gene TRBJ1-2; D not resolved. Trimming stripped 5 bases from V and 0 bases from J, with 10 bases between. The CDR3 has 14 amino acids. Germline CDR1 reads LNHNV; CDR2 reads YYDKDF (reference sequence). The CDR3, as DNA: TGTGCCACCAGCGGCCAGCGAGCTAACTATGGCTACACCTTC. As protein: CATSGQRANYGYTF.

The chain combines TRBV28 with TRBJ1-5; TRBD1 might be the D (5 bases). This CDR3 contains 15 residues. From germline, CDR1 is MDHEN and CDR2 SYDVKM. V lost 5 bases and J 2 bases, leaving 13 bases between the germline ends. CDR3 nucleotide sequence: TGTGCCAGCAGTCCCGGGGGGAGCGGCAATCAGCCCCAGCATTTT. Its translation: CASSPGGSGNQPQHF.

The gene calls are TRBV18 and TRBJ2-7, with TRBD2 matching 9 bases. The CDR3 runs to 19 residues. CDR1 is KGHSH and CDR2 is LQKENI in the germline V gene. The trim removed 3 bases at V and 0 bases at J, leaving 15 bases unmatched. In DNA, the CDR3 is TGTGCCAGCTCACCCCCAGGGAGCCTAGCGGGGAGCAACTCCTACGAGCAGTACTTC. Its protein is CASSPPGSLAGSNSYEQYF.

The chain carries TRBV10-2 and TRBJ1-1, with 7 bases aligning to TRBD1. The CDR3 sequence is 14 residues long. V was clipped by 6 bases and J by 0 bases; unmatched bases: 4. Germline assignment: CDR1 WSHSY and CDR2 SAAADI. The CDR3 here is CASSPGQLNTEAFF. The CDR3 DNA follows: TGCGCCAGCAGCCCGGGACAGCTGAACACTGAAGCTTTCTTT.

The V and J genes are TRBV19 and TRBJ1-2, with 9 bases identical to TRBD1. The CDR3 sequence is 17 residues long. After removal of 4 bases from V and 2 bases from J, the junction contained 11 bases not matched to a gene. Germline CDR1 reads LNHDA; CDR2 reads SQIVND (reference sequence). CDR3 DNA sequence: TGTGCCAGTAGTAAAACAGGGGGCCCCGCCTCGAACTATGGCTACACCTTC. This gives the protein CASSKTGGPASNYGYTF. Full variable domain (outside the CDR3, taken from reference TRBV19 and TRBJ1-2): DGGITQSPKYLFRKEGQNVTLSCEQNLNHDAMYWYRQDPGQGLRLIYYSQIVNDFQKGDIAEGYSVSREKKESFPLTVTSAQKNPTAFYLCASSKTGGPASNYGYTFGSGTRLTVV.

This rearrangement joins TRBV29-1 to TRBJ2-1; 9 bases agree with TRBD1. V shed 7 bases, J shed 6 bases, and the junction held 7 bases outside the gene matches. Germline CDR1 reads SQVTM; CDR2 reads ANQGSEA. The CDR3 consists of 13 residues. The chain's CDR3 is CSGASTGGNEQFF. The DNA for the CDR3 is TGCAGCGGCGCTTCGACAGGGGGCAATGAGCAGTTCTTC.

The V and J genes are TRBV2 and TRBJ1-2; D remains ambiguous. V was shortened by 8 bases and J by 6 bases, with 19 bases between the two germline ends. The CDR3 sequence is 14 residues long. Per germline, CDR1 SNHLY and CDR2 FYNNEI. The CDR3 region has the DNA TGTGCCAGCGTGTATCGAATTCAGTCCAATGGCTACACCTTC. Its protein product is CASVYRIQSNGYTF.

In DNA, the CDR3 is TGTGCCAGCGTCTCGAGGGCGATTGGGAACGAGCAGTACTTC. It yields the protein CASVSRAIGNEQYF. V gene TRBV28 combines with J gene TRBJ2-7, with a weak D call TRBD2 (5 bases). V shed 8 bases and J shed 5 bases, with 19 bases lying between them. Germline CDR1 is MDHEN and CDR2 is SYDVKM. The CDR3 loop spans 14 amino acids.

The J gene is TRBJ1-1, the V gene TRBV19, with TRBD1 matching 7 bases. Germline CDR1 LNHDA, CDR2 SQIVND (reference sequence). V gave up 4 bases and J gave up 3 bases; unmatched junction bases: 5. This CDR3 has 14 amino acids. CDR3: CASSKDRLDTEAFF. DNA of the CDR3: TGTGCCAGTAGTAAGGACAGGTTGGACACTGAAGCTTTCTTT.

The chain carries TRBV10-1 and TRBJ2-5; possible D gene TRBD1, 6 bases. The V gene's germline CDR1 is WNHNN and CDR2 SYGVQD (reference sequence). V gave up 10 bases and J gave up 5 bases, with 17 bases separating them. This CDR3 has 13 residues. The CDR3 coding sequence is TGCGCCACCGCCAGGGCTCAGGGGGAGACCCAGTACTTC. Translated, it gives CATARAQGETQYF.

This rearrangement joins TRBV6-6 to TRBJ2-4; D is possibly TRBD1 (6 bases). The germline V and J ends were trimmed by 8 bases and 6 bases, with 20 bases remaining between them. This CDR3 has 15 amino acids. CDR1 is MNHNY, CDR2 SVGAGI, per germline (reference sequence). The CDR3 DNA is TGTGCCAGCTGCTTGCAGGGGAGTTTGGGAAACATTCAGTACTTC. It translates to CASCLQGSLGNIQYF.

The CDR3 region is CASSQGSTGTNTEAFF. In DNA form, the CDR3 reads TGCGCCAGCAGCCAGGGAAGTACGGGTACCAACACTGAAGCTTTCTTT. The genes are TRBV5-1 and TRBJ1-1, with TRBD1 as a possible D gene (5 bases). The length of the CDR3 is 16 residues. V lost 4 bases to trimming and J lost 2 bases, with 18 bases between them. Per the germline V gene, CDR1 is SGHRS and CDR2 is YFSETQ.

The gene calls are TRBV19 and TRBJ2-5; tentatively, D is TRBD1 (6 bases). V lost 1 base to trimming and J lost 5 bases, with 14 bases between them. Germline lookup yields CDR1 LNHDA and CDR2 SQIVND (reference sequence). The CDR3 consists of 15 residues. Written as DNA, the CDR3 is TGTGCCAGTAGTATAGTGGCAGGGGTGTATGAGACCCAGTACTTC. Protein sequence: CASSIVAGVYETQYF.

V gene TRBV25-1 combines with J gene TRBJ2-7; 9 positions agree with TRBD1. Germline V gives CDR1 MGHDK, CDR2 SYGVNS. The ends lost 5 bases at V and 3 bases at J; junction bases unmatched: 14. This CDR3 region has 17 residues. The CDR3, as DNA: TGTGCCAGCAGTAAACCCTCAGGGGGGGGACAGGGCTACGAGCAGTACTTC. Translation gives CASSKPSGGGQGYEQYF.

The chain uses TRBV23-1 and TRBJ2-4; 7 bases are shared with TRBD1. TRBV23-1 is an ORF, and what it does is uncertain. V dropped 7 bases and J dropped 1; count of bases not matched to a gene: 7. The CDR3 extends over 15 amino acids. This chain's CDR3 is CASNGTDFAKNIQYF. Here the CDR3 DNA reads TGCGCCAGCAACGGGACAGACTTTGCCAAAAACATTCAGTACTTC.

CDR3 DNA sequence: TGTGCCATCAGTGACGACAAAAGGTACCAAGAGACCCAGTACTTC. The encoded protein is CAISDDKRYQETQYF. The genes are TRBV10-3 and TRBJ2-5; the D is unclear. The CDR3 contains 15 residues. Germline V gene sequence: CDR1 ENHRY, CDR2 SYGVKD. Deletions cut 3 bases from V and 0 bases from J, with 11 bases between.

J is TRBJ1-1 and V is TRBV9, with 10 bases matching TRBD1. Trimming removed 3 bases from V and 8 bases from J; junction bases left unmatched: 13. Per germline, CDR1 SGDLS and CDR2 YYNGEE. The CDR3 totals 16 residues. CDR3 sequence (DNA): TGTGCCAGCAGCGCCTCCTTATGGGACAGGGGAGCAGAAGCTTTCTTT. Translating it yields CASSASLWDRGAEAFF.

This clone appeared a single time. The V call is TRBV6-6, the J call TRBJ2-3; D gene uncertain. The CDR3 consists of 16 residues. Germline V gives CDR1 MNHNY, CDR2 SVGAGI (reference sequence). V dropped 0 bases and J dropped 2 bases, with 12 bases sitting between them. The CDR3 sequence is CASSYSSVPPTDTQYF. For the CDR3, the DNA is TGTGCCAGCAGTTACTCGTCAGTACCCCCCACAGATACGCAGTATTTT.

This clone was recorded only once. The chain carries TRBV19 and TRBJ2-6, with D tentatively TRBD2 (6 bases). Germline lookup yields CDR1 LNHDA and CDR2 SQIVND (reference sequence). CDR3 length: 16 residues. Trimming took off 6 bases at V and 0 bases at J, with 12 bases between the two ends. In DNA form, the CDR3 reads TGTGCCAGTAGACCAATGGGGGGCTCTGGGGCCAACGTCCTGACTTTC. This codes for CASRPMGGSGANVLTF.

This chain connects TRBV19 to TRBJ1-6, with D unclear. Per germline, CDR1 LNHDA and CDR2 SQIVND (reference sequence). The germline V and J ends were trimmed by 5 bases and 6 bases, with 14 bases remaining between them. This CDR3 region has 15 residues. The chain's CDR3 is CASSPQAGSNSPLHF. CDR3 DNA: TGTGCCAGTAGTCCTCAGGCCGGGAGTAATTCACCCCTCCACTTT.

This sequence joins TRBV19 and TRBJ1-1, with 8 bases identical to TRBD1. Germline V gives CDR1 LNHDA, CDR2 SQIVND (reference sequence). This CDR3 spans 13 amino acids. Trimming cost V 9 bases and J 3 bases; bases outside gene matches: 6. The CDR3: CASSRGLYTEAFF. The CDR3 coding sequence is TGTGCCAGCTCCAGGGGGCTGTACACTGAAGCTTTCTTT.

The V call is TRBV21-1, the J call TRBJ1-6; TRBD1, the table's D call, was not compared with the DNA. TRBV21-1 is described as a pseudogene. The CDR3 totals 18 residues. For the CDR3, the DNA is TGTGCCAGCAGCAAACACAGAAGGGGGCAATCCTATAATTCACCCCTCCACTTT. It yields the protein CASSKHRRGQSYNSPLHF.

The CDR3 reads CASSLSEFTSYNEQFF. CDR3 bases: TGTGCCAGCAGCTTATCAGAATTTACCTCCTACAATGAGCAGTTCTTC. This chain links TRBV7-3 with TRBJ2-1; D gene uncertain. Germline V gene data show CDR1 as SGHTA and CDR2 as FQGTGA. The V end was cut by 2 bases, the J end by 0 bases, with 11 bases between. The length of the CDR3 is 16 residues.

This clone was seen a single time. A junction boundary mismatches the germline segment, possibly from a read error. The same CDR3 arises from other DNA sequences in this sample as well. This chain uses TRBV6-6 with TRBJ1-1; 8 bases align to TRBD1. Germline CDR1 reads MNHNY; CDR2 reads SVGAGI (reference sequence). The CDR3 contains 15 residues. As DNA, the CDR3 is TGTGCCAGCAGTTCCCACAGGGGGTCCGGGACTGAAGCCTTCTTT. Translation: CASSSHRGSGTEAFF.

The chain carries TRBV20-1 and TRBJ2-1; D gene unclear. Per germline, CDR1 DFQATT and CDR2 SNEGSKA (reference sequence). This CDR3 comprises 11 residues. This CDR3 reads CTVTQADEQFF. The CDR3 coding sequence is TGCACCGTAACCCAGGCCGATGAGCAGTTCTTC.